What follows are 7 T cell receptor beta chains derived from one specimen sequenced in a study of blood T cells in healthy people across ages. Next came a second PCR, run for about 6 to 12 cycles, which used a sample-barcoded 5' primer along with a J-beta primer mix. In TCRdb, the 5' RACE reads were re-called with MiXCR into one record per CDR3 protein. This sample has more than 1,000,000 distinct CDR3 sequences, with roughly a quarter found just once. This sample also belongs to another study, concerning T cells of mothers and their children.

Sequenced: blood. The receptors originated from a girl aged 2 to 9 in good health.

V usage is TRBV4-1 and J usage is TRBJ2-5; 11 bases line up with TRBD2. Judging by the DNA end, TRBJ2-1 fits better; the J call may be wrong. The CDR3 sequence is 17 residues long. Germline values: CDR1 MGHRA, CDR2 YSYEKL. CDR3 amino acids: CASSQATLAGVSNEQFF. DNA for the CDR3: TGCGCCAGCAGCCAGGCGACACTAGCGGGAGTATCTAATGAGCAGTTCTTC.

This clonotype has a handful of counts. The rearrangement uses TRBV29-1 and TRBJ2-5; D tentatively reads TRBD1 or TRBD2 (6 bases each). The CDR3 contains 12 residues. From germline, CDR1 is SQVTM and CDR2 ANQGSEA. For the CDR3, the DNA is TGCAGTTCGGGGGCCTCCCAAGAGACCCAGTACTTC. Translated: CSSGASQETQYF.

The chain carries TRBV20-1 and TRBJ1-2; no clear D. CDR3 size: 13 residues. CDR1 is DFQATT and CDR2 is SNEGSKA in the germline V gene (reference sequence). The germline V and J ends were trimmed by 0 bases and 3 bases, with 8 bases remaining between them. The CDR3 sequence is CSAREGDYYGYTF. For the CDR3, the DNA is TGCAGTGCTAGAGAGGGAGATTACTATGGCTACACCTTC.

This clonotype was observed a handful of times. This sequence joins TRBV10-3 and TRBJ2-7, with 12 bases that match TRBD2. Germline loops: CDR1 ENHRY, CDR2 SYGVKD. V trimming: 9 bases; J trimming: 0 bases; junction bases outside the gene matches: 0. The CDR3 is made up of 13 amino acids. The CDR3 reads CAMTSGGSYEQYF. The CDR3 coding sequence is TGTGCCATGACTAGCGGGGGCTCCTACGAGCAGTACTTC.

J is TRBJ2-5 and V is TRBV12-3 or TRBV12-4; weak D call: TRBD1 (6 bases). Trimming pared 5 bases from V and 2 bases from J, leaving 18 bases between. The CDR3 extends over 16 amino acids. The CDR3 sequence is CASSEGEQGFQETQYF. The CDR3 nucleotides read TGTGCCAGCAGTGAGGGGGAACAGGGTTTTCAAGAGACCCAGTACTTC.

This clonotype was seen a handful of times. The rearrangement links TRBV27 to TRBJ1-4; D might be TRBD1 (5 bases). Trimming cost V 10 bases and J 3 bases, with 15 bases left between them. The CDR3 extends over 14 amino acids. Germline assignment: CDR1 MNHEY and CDR2 SMNVEV (reference sequence). The CDR3 DNA reads TGTGCCACGAAATCAGGGCTGCCTAATGAAAAACTGTTTTTT. Its protein is CATKSGLPNEKLFF. The complete variable domain, with remaining parts taken from reference TRBV27 and TRBJ1-4, reads EAQVTQNPRYLITVTGKKLTVTCSQNMNHEYMSWYRQDPGLGLRQIYYSMNVEVTDKGDVPEGYKVSRKEKRNFPLILESPSPNQTSLYFCATKSGLPNEKLFFGSGTQLSVL.

This clonotype has more than one count but fewer than ten. J is TRBJ2-1 and V is TRBV20-1, with D perhaps matching TRBD2 (6 bases). CDR3 length: 14 residues. V shed 5 bases and J shed 0 bases, with 11 bases lying between them. Per the germline V gene, CDR1 is DFQATT and CDR2 is SNEGSKA (reference sequence). CDR3 coding DNA: TGCAGTGCTCGCCACGGGAGCTCCTACAATGAGCAGTTCTTC. Protein product: CSARHGSSYNEQFF.